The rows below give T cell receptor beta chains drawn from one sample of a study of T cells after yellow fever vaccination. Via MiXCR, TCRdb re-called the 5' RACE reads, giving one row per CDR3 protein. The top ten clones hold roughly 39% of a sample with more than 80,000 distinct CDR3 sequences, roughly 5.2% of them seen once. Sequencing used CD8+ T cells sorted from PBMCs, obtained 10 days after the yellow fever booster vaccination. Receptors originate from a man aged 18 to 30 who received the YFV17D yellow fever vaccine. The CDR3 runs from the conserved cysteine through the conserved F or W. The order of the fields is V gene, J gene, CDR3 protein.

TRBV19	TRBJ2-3	CASTPYEGSIDTQYF
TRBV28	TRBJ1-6	CASSLQGGSYNSPLHF
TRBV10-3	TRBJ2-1	CAISEGKVEQFF
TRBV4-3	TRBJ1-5	CASSQDFGTGQPQHF
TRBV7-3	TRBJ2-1	CASSFPLAGVNEQFF
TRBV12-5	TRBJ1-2	CASGLVPTSDRVEGYTF
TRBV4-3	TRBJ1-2	CASSQRQFYGYTF
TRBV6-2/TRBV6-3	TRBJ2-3	CASSPGEGTQYF
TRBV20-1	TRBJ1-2	CSARRTGAGYTF
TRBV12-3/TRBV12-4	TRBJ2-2	CASSLGQGAYTGELFF
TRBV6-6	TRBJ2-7	CASSPGIYEQYF
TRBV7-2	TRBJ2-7	CASSWDPTAEQYF
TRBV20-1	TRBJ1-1	CSAREARYFEAFF
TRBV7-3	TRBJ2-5	CASSLTGSLLETQYF
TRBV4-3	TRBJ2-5	CASSQSTGPYQETQYF
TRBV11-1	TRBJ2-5	CASSFDSSFQETQYF
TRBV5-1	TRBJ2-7	CASSVTRTSGPYEQYF
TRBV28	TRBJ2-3	CASSFPRLAGSLDTQYF
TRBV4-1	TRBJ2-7	CASSQSVGYGGWYEQYF
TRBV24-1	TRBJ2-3	CATSDEQIITVGTDTQYF
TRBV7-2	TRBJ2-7	CASRPGTSGYEQYF
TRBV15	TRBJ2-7	CATSHGGTGDYEQYF
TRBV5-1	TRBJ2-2	CASSPVRMNTGELFF
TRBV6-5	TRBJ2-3	CASSYGAGQGSTDTQYF
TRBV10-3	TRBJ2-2	CASKAGNTGELFF
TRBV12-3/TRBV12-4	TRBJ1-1	CASSFDGPMNTEAFF
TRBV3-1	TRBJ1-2	CASSQERTAYGYTF
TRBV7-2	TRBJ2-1	CASSASPSEEQFF
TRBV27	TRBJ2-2	CASSPLAGEGTGELFF
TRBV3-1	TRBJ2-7	CASSVGLAGGSSYEQYF
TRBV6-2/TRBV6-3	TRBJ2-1	CASTETGTGYNEQFF